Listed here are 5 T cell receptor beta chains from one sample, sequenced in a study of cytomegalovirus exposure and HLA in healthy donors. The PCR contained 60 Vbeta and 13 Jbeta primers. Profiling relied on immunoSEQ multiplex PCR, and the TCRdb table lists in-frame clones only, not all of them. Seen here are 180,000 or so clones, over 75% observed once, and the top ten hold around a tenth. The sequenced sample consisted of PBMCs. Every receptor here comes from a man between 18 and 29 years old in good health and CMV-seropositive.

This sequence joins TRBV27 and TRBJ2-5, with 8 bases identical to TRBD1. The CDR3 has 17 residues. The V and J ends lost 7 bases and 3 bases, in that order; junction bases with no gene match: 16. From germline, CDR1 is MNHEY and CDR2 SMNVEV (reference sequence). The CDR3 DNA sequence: TGTGCCAGCAAGTTTTACCCCTCACAGGGGGACGAAGAGACCCAGTACTTC. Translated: CASKFYPSQGDEETQYF.

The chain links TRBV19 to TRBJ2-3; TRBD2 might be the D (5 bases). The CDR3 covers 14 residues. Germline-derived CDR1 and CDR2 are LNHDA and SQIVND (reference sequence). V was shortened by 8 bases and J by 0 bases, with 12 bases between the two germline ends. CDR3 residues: CASGKAVSTDTQYF. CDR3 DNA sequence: TGTGCCAGTGGTAAAGCGGTTAGCACAGATACGCAGTATTTT.

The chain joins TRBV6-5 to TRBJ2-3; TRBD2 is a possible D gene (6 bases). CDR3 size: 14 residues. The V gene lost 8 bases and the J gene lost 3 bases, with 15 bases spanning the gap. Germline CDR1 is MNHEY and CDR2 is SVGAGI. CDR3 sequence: CASGDSGSTDTQYF. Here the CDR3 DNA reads TGTGCCAGCGGGGATAGCGGCAGTACAGATACGCAGTATTTT.

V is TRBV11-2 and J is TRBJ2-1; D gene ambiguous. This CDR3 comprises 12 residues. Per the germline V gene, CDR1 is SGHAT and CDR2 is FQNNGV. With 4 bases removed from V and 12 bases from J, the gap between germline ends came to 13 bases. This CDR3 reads CASSYSGFTQFF. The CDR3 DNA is TGTGCCAGCAGCTACTCCGGGTTCACGCAGTTCTTC.

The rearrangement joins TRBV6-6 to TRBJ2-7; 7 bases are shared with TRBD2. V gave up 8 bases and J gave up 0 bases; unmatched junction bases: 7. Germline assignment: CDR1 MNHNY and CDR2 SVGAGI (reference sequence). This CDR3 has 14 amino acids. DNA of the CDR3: TGTGCCAGCCATACTAGCGACCGCTCCTACGAGCAGTACTTC. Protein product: CASHTSDRSYEQYF.